The clone carrying this T cell receptor (beta chain) was counted ten times or more. The entry originates in a study of blood T cell repertoires in COVID-19. Study details: Acute and convalescent COVID-19 samples came from the United States, Italy and Spain.

V was pared by 1 base and J by 0 bases, with 10 bases of the junction left unmatched. The germline gives CDR1 SGDLS, CDR2 YYNGEE. CDR3 length: 18 amino acids. In the authors' methods: Estimates of nucleated cell counts were drawn from the amplification of reference gene primers. The assay was immunoSEQ multiplex PCR, and TCRdb's table has in-frame clones only and misses some. V, J and clone size derive from that table, while D and trimming were established from the DNA sequence. The data hold approximately 240,000 clones, with more than 65% observed a single time. The source material was peripheral blood. The sequence derives from a middle-aged woman who had recovered from COVID-19. This chain uses TRBV9 with TRBJ2-3; 8 positions agree with TRBD1. The CDR3 spells CASSVRGQTGDSTDTQYF. DNA for the CDR3: TGTGCCAGCAGCGTAAGGGGACAGACAGGGGATAGCACAGATACGCAGTATTTT.